Described below is a single T cell receptor beta chain sequence and its context. These data come from a study of T cells in localized non-small cell lung cancer. Germline assignment: CDR1 MDHEN and CDR2 SYDVKM. Trimming took 9 bases from V and 2 from J; bases not matched to a gene: 5. CDR3 length equals 16 residues. The method was immunoSEQ multiplex PCR; TCRdb's version includes in-frame clones alone and lacks a portion of them. This sample carries 20,000 to 25,000 clones, 85% to 90% of them seen once, and the ten largest clones take about an eighth. The sample consisted of peripheral blood, taken before any cancer treatment. The chain recombines TRBV28 with TRBJ2-4; 15 positions agree with TRBD2. The clonotype was recovered from a male donor at least 60 years old with stage I lung adenocarcinoma. CDR3 amino acids: CASGTSGRWTKNIQYF. The CDR3 DNA follows: TGTGCCAGTGGGACTAGCGGGAGGTGGACCAAAAACATTCAGTACTTC.